The source of this T cell receptor beta chain is a study of CD8+CD57+ T cells in acquired aplastic anemia. Study context: Recorded DNA amounts for sorted CD4+ and CD8+ cells had an average of around 3.5 ug. The study, taken as a whole, reports: Roughly 31 CD8+ CDR3 sequences occurred in both the patients and the controls.

V lost 6 bases to trimming and J lost 4 bases, with 10 bases between them. The CDR3 is 14 amino acids. Per germline, CDR1 LNHDA and CDR2 SQIVND (reference sequence). Genomic DNA served as template for TCR beta VDJ and CDR3 profiling. From the reads, TCRdb called clonotypes with MiXCR, one entry per CDR3 protein. The data contain some 120,000 distinct CDR3 sequences, almost 40% of them singletons. Notes on this clonotype: The target antigen is unknown.

Whoever was chosen for sequencing had shown CD8+CD57+ cell expansion by flow cytometry. The V gene is TRBV19, the J gene TRBJ1-6; D call uncertain. The specimen sequenced was sorted CD4+, CD8+, or CD8+CD57+ T cells (not recorded which) from PBMCs. The receptor was derived from a human donor with aplastic anemia. CDR3 in DNA: TGTGCCAGTAGCGACAAGGTGTATAATTCACCCCTCCACTTT. The encoded protein is CASSDKVYNSPLHF.